This T cell receptor (beta chain) emerged from a study of blood T cell repertoires in COVID-19. Study context: The analysed material was cDNA or gDNA that came from T cells, B-cell-depleted T cells, or PBMCs.

TCRdb's table, derived via immunoSEQ multiplex PCR, lists solely in-frame clones and lacks some. The sample holds a few hundred thousand clones; roughly four fifths are singletons and the top ten take about 2.1%. CDR1 and CDR2 (germline): MDHEN, SYDVKM. The junction had 6 bases not matched to a gene; V was cut back by 6 bases and J by 11 bases. The CDR3 is made up of 11 amino acids. V gene TRBV28 combines with J gene TRBJ1-1; 7 nucleotides agree with TRBD1. The origin of this receptor is a woman aged 55-69 years with acute or convalescent COVID-19. Sequences were obtained from peripheral blood. The CDR3 spells CASSPTGLAFF. The CDR3 region has the DNA TGTGCCAGCAGCCCGACAGGGCTTGCTTTCTTT.